Described below is a single T cell receptor (beta chain) sequence and its context. Its antigen is as yet unknown. Extracted RNA was reverse transcribed, and the resulting cDNA served as sequencing template. Using immunoSEQ multiplex PCR, the repertoire was profiled, and TCRdb retains in-frame clones only, with some absent. The sample holds roughly 200,000 clones, 40% to 45% seen once. The treatment denotes: oral pan-JAK inhibitor, 5-10 mg twice daily. This specimen comes from a study of CD8+ T cells in alopecia areata. Regarding the study as a whole: Among the cells sequenced in scalp samples are also the resident alphabeta T cells of normal skin. Numerous expanded lesional clones remained in scalp and blood during tofacitinib. The study found TCR sharing across patients less clear than in mice, possibly for HLA reasons. Among the top 100, expanded CD8+ clones, as well as scalp clonality, were significantly decreased by tofacitinib.

The receptor's source is a human donor with alopecia areata. The sample in question was CD4+ T cells sorted from blood, obtained at roughly week 36, from a patient treated with tofacitinib.

This CDR3 reads CAWTPDRLREQYF. DNA of the CDR3: TGTGCCTGGACACCCGACAGGTTGAGGGAGCAGTACTTC. The chain uses TRBV30 and TRBJ2-7, with D possibly TRBD1 on 6 matching bases. Per germline, CDR1 GTSNPN and CDR2 SVGIG (reference sequence). The CDR3 covers 13 residues. The V end lost 4 bases, the J end lost 7 bases, and 17 bases lay between the germline ends.